The 29 T cell receptor beta chains in this list originate from one sample, sequenced in a study of cytomegalovirus exposure and HLA in healthy donors. The PCR used 60 Vbeta and 13 Jbeta primers. Sequencing used immunoSEQ multiplex PCR; TCRdb keeps in-frame clones, though not all of them. This table holds 56,000 or so clones. The sequenced sample consisted of PBMCs. These receptors all come from a man aged 40-55 years in good health and CMV-seropositive.

The chain carries TRBV2 and TRBJ2-7; D perhaps matches TRBD1 (6 bases). From germline, CDR1 is SNHLY and CDR2 FYNNEI. The CDR3 sequence is 13 residues long. Trimming left V 1 base short and J 3 bases short, with 7 bases between. Here the CDR3 reads CASSEDRDYEQYF. CDR3 bases: TGTGCCAGCAGTGAAGACAGGGACTACGAGCAGTACTTC.

This sequence joins TRBV15 and TRBJ2-5; maybe TRBD2 (6 bases). CDR1 and CDR2 from the germline V gene are LNHNV and YYDKDF (reference sequence). V was cut by 5 bases and J by 5 bases, with 24 bases left in between. The CDR3 totals 17 residues. CDR3 DNA: TGTGCCACCAGCCCTAGAGGAGAAAGCGGAGGAGGGGAGACCCAGTACTTC. It codes for CATSPRGESGGGETQYF.

The chain joins TRBV4-3 to TRBJ2-7, with TRBD2 identical over 12 bases. After removal of 0 bases from V and 4 bases from J, the junction contained 1 base not matched to a gene. There are 15 residues in the CDR3. Germline V gene sequence: CDR1 LGHNA, CDR2 YSLEER. Written as DNA, the CDR3 is TGCGCCAGCAGCCAAGATCTAGCGGGGGGGTACGAGCAGTACTTC. It is translated as CASSQDLAGGYEQYF.

The V gene is TRBV5-1, the J gene TRBJ2-7; 7 nucleotides agree with TRBD2. From germline, CDR1 is SGHRS and CDR2 YFSETQ. After removal of 6 bases from V and 3 bases from J, the junction contained 12 bases not matched to a gene. The CDR3 is 15 amino acids. CDR3 protein: CASKLLGGENYEQYF. CDR3 DNA sequence: TGCGCCAGCAAGCTACTGGGGGGGGAGAACTACGAGCAGTACTTC.

The chain recombines TRBV6-1 with TRBJ2-7; TRBD1 might be the D (6 bases). V lost 6 bases and J lost 2, with 17 bases in between. Germline V gene data show CDR1 as MNHNS and CDR2 as SASEGT. The CDR3 is made up of 15 amino acids. DNA for the CDR3: TGTGCCAGCAGGGACGAACATGGGGGCGCCTACGAGCAGTACTTC. It codes for CASRDEHGGAYEQYF.

The chain combines TRBV5-6 with TRBJ2-7; 7 bases line up with TRBD1. After removal of 6 bases from V and 3 bases from J, the junction contained 15 bases not matched to a gene. Germline CDR1 reads SGHDT; CDR2 reads YYEEEE. This CDR3 contains 16 residues. The CDR3 spells CASTPSIGTGDYEQYF. In DNA form, the CDR3 reads TGTGCCAGCACCCCATCCATCGGAACAGGGGACTACGAGCAGTACTTC.

The chain combines TRBV5-8 with TRBJ1-1; D is possibly TRBD1 (6 bases). Germline CDR1 is SGHTS and CDR2 is YDEGEE. The CDR3 is made up of 15 amino acids. V lost 4 bases, J lost 2 bases, and 15 bases lay in between. Here the CDR3 DNA reads TGTGCCAGCAGCCCCCGGGGGGCAGCCAACACTGAAGCTTTCTTT. As protein: CASSPRGAANTEAFF.

V is TRBV5-1 and J is TRBJ1-1; D might be TRBD1 (5 bases). Trimming removed 5 bases at V and 0 bases at J, with 14 bases between. Germline V CDR1 and CDR2: SGHRS, YFSETQ. The CDR3 consists of 15 residues. The CDR3 loop is CASSFGGGVNTEAFF. For the CDR3, the DNA is TGCGCCAGCAGTTTTGGGGGAGGGGTGAACACTGAAGCTTTCTTT.

This chain joins TRBV7-9 and TRBJ2-7, with 7 bases that match TRBD1. CDR1 is SEHNR, CDR2 FQNEAQ, per germline (reference sequence). The CDR3 is made up of 13 amino acids. Trimming took 5 bases from V and 5 from J; bases not matched to a gene: 6. This CDR3 reads CASSRQGSHEQYF. The CDR3 nucleotides read TGTGCCAGCAGCCGACAGGGTTCCCACGAGCAGTACTTC.

The rearrangement uses TRBV27 and TRBJ1-6; unclear D gene. The CDR3 loop spans 12 amino acids. V lost 5 bases, J lost 14 bases, and 13 bases lay in between. Germline V lookup: CDR1 MNHEY, CDR2 SMNVEV (reference sequence). The DNA of the CDR3 is TGTGCCAGCAGTACTCTACGGGGAACCCTCCACTTT. Encoded protein: CASSTLRGTLHF.

The chain uses TRBV30 and TRBJ1-1, with D tentatively TRBD1 (6 bases). The germline V and J ends were trimmed by 4 bases and 2 bases, with 11 bases remaining between them. Germline V CDR1 and CDR2: GTSNPN, SVGIG (reference sequence). There are 13 residues in the CDR3. The CDR3 loop reads CAWTLQGNTEAFF. In DNA form, the CDR3 reads TGTGCCTGGACCTTACAGGGTAACACTGAAGCTTTCTTT.

This sequence joins TRBV9 and TRBJ1-1; D is ambiguous. The V end lost 4 bases, the J end lost 4 bases, and 5 bases lay between the germline ends. Germline CDR1 is SGDLS and CDR2 is YYNGEE. The CDR3 is made up of 11 amino acids. The CDR3 nucleotides read TGTGCCAGCAGCCCCGGCACTGAAGCTTTCTTT. Translating gives CASSPGTEAFF.

V gene TRBV5-1 combines with J gene TRBJ2-7, with 8 bases that match TRBD1. The junction had 6 bases not matched to a gene; V was cut back by 1 base and J by 6 bases. Germline-derived CDR1 and CDR2 are SGHRS and YFSETQ. CDR3 length: 14 amino acids. CDR3 in DNA: TGCGCCAGCAGCTTGAGGCAGGGGGCGGGCGAGCAGTACTTC. This gives the protein CASSLRQGAGEQYF.

The V call is TRBV28, the J call TRBJ2-5, with 7 nucleotides matching TRBD2. The V segment lost 3 bases and the J segment 6 bases; nucleotides outside the gene matches: 7. The CDR3 is 14 residues long. The germline V gene has CDR1 MDHEN and CDR2 SYDVKM. The CDR3 sequence: CASSFGPGGKTQYF. The CDR3 DNA sequence: TGTGCCAGCAGTTTCGGTCCCGGGGGGAAGACCCAGTACTTC.

V usage is TRBV4-3 and J usage is TRBJ2-2; 9 bases are shared with TRBD2. The CDR3 has 17 amino acids. Trimming took 0 bases from V and 7 from J; bases not matched to a gene: 9. Germline CDR1 LGHNA, CDR2 YSLEER. Here the CDR3 DNA reads TGCGCCAGCAGCCAAGATCTCGGGCGGGGGGGAATCGGGGAGCTGTTTTTT. As protein: CASSQDLGRGGIGELFF.

The rearrangement links TRBV4-1 to TRBJ2-7; possibly TRBD1 for D (5 bases). Germline CDR1 and CDR2: MGHRA and YSYEKL. The CDR3 consists of 16 residues. Trimming took off 0 bases at V and 3 bases at J, with 15 bases between the two ends. CDR3 region: CASSQEGQATYYEQYF. The CDR3 region has the DNA TGCGCCAGCAGCCAAGAGGGGCAGGCGACTTACTACGAGCAGTACTTC.

The chain couples TRBV5-1 to TRBJ1-2; 9 bases are shared with TRBD1. Germline CDR1 and CDR2: SGHRS and YFSETQ. Germline trimming cut 4 bases from V and 6 bases from J; bases unmatched to any gene: 4. CDR3 length equals 13 residues. The CDR3 loop is CASSLDRGDGYTF. The DNA for the CDR3 is TGCGCCAGCAGCCTCGACAGGGGGGATGGCTACACCTTC.

The V and J genes are TRBV15 and TRBJ2-7; 7 nucleotides align to TRBD2. This CDR3 is 14 amino acids long. Germline values: CDR1 LNHNV, CDR2 YYDKDF (reference sequence). V lost 5 bases to trimming and J lost 0 bases; unmatched junction nucleotides: 4. The chain's CDR3 is CATSYGGSSYEQYF. In DNA form, the CDR3 reads TGTGCCACCAGCTACGGGGGGAGCTCCTACGAGCAGTACTTC.

The CDR3 DNA reads as TGTGCCAGCAGTTGGACAGGGGAAGGCGAGCAGTACTTC. It specifies CASSWTGEGEQYF. The chain is built from TRBV5-4 and TRBJ2-7; 9 bases map to TRBD1. The J segment lost 6 bases and the V segment lost 5 bases, leaving 6 bases of the junction unmatched. The germline CDR1 and CDR2 sequences are SGHNT and YYREEE (reference sequence). The CDR3 sequence is 13 residues long.

The rearrangement uses TRBV29-1 and TRBJ2-1; 8 bases are a match to TRBD1. Looked up from germline, CDR1 is SQVTM and CDR2 is ANQGSEA. This CDR3 region has 11 residues. The CDR3 protein is CIGTGANEQFF. The CDR3 coding sequence is TGCATCGGGACAGGAGCCAATGAGCAGTTCTTC.

The chain is built from TRBV28 and TRBJ1-2, with D perhaps matching TRBD1 (6 bases). Trimming shortened V by 5 bases and J by 6 bases, and 19 bases separated the two germline ends. Germline lookup yields CDR1 MDHEN and CDR2 SYDVKM. The CDR3 has 15 residues. The CDR3 loop is CASSVTGMTSDGYTF. CDR3 nucleotides: TGTGCCAGCAGTGTTACAGGGATGACGAGCGATGGCTACACCTTC.

This rearrangement joins TRBV7-8 to TRBJ2-4; 7 bases match TRBD1. Trimming at V came to 1 base and at J to 11 bases, leaving 11 bases not matched to a gene. This CDR3 has 15 amino acids. Germline loops: CDR1 SGHVS, CDR2 FQNEAQ. CDR3 loop: CASSLGTGGVGVQYF. The CDR3 region has the DNA TGTGCCAGCAGCTTAGGGACAGGTGGGGTAGGAGTTCAGTACTTC. Full variable domain (rest looked up from reference TRBV7-8 and TRBJ2-4): GAGVSQSPRYKVAKRGQDVALRCDPISGHVSLFWYQQALGQGPEFLTYFQNEAQLDKSGLPSDRFFAERPEGSVSTLKIQRTQQEDSAVYLCASSLGTGGVGVQYFGAGTRLSVL.

The CDR3 loop reads CASSINRENIQYF. DNA of the CDR3: TGTGCCAGTAGTATCAACAGGGAAAACATTCAGTACTTC. The rearrangement uses TRBV19 and TRBJ2-4; a weak D match, TRBD1 (6 bases). CDR1 and CDR2 (germline): LNHDA, SQIVND (reference sequence). The CDR3 contains 13 residues. V was clipped by 3 bases and J by 5 bases, with 8 bases between them.

V is TRBV19 and J is TRBJ2-5; 7 positions agree with TRBD1. Trimming removed 10 bases from V and 6 bases from J; junction bases left unmatched: 14. CDR3 length: 14 amino acids. Germline V lookup: CDR1 LNHDA, CDR2 SQIVND (reference sequence). Written as DNA, the CDR3 is TGTGCCACCACGTCGACAGGGTTTAGGCAGACCCAGTACTTC. The encoded protein is CATTSTGFRQTQYF.

The chain has TRBV4-1 and TRBJ1-5, with 8 bases fitting TRBD1. With V trimmed by 0 bases and J by 7 bases, 5 bases remained unmatched. Per germline, CDR1 MGHRA and CDR2 YSYEKL. This CDR3 has 15 residues. The CDR3 DNA reads TGCGCCAGCAGCCAAGAAAGCGACAGGGGACAGCCCCAGCATTTT. Its protein is CASSQESDRGQPQHF.

As DNA, the CDR3 is TGTGCCAGCAGTTTCCTCGGGGGTTGGGAGACCCAGTACTTC. It is translated as CASSFLGGWETQYF. The J gene is TRBJ2-5, the V gene TRBV7-9; maybe TRBD2 (6 bases). Between the trimmed V and J ends, which lost 6 bases and 5 bases, there was a span of 16 bases. CDR1 is SEHNR and CDR2 is FQNEAQ in the germline V gene (reference sequence). The CDR3 is 14 residues long.

This chain joins TRBV19 and TRBJ2-1; TRBD1 matches 7 bases. From germline, CDR1 is LNHDA and CDR2 SQIVND (reference sequence). The CDR3 runs 15 residues. Trimming at V came to 1 base and at J to 2 bases, leaving 2 bases not matched to a gene. CDR3 sequence: CASSIGQGAYNEQFF. CDR3 bases: TGTGCCAGTAGTATAGGGCAGGGGGCCTACAATGAGCAGTTCTTC. The full variable domain, with the rest looked up from reference TRBV19 and TRBJ2-1, is DGGITQSPKYLFRKEGQNVTLSCEQNLNHDAMYWYRQDPGQGLRLIYYSQIVNDFQKGDIAEGYSVSREKKESFPLTVTSAQKNPTAFYLCASSIGQGAYNEQFFGPGTRLTVL.

This chain connects TRBV9 to TRBJ2-5, with 12 bases fitting TRBD2. From germline, CDR1 is SGDLS and CDR2 YYNGEE. The CDR3 sequence is 18 residues long. V lost 0 bases, J lost 2 bases, and 8 bases stayed unmatched. In DNA form, the CDR3 reads TGTGCCAGCAGCGTAGCATCTCAGACTAGCGGGGGACAAGAGACCCAGTACTTC. Translation gives CASSVASQTSGGQETQYF.

This chain uses TRBV13 with TRBJ2-1; 7 nucleotides align to TRBD2. Looked up from germline, CDR1 is PRHDT and CDR2 is FYEKMQ (reference sequence). The ends lost 0 bases at V and 13 bases at J; junction bases unmatched: 9. This CDR3 contains 14 residues. For the CDR3, the DNA is TGTGCCAGCAGCTTAGGCGGGAGAAGGGAGGGTCAGTTCTTC. Its protein product is CASSLGGRREGQFF. The whole variable domain, filled in from reference TRBV13 and TRBJ2-1, reads AAGVIQSPRHLIKEKRETATLKCYPIPRHDTVYWYQQGPGQDPQFLISFYEKMQSDKGSIPDRFSAQQFSDYHSELNMSSLELGDSALYFCASSLGGRREGQFFGPGTRLTVL.